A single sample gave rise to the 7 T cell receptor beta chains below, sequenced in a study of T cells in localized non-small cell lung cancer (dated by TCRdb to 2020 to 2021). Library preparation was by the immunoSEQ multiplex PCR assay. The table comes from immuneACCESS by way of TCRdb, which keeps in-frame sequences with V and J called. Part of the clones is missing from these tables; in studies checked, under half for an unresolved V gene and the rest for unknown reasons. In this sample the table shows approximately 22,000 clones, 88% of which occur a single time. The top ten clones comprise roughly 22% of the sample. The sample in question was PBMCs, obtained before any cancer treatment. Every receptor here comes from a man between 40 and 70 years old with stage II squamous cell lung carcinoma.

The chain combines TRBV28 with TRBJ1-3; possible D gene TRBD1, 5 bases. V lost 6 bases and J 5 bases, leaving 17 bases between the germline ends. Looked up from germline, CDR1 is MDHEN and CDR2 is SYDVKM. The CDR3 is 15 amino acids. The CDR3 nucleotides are TGTGCCAGCAGCCCCGGGGGGGGTGGGAGAAACACCATATATTTT. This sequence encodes CASSPGGGGRNTIYF.

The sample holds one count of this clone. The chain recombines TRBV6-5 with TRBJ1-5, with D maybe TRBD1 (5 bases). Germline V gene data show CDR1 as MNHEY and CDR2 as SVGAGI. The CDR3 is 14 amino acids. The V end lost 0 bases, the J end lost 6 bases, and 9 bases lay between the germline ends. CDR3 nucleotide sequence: TGTGCCAGCAGTTACTCGGGGGGGAGTCAGCCCCAGCATTTT. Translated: CASSYSGGSQPQHF.

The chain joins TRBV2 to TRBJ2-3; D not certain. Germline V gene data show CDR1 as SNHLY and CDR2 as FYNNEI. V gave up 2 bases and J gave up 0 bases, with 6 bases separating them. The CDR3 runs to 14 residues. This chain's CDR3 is CASSESASTDTQYF. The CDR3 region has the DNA TGTGCCAGCAGTGAATCGGCCAGCACAGATACGCAGTATTTT.

CDR3 in DNA: TGTGCCAGCAGTATCCGGGACGATCAAGAGACCCAGTACTTC. Its protein is CASSIRDDQETQYF. This rearrangement joins TRBV6-1 to TRBJ2-5; D could derive from TRBD1 or TRBD2 (5 bases each). Trimming took off 5 bases at V and 2 bases at J, with 12 bases between the two ends. Germline loops: CDR1 MNHNS, CDR2 SASEGT. The CDR3 is 14 amino acids.

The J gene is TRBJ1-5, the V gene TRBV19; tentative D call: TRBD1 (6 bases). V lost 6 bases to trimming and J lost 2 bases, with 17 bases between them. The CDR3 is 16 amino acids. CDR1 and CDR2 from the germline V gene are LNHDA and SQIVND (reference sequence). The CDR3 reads CASSNAAGDGNQPQHF. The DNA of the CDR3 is TGTGCCAGTAGCAACGCTGCAGGGGACGGCAATCAGCCCCAGCATTTT.

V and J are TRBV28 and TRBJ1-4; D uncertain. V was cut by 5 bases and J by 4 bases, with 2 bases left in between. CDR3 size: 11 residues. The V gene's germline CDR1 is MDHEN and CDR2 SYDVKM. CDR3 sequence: CASSLNEKLFF. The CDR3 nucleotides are TGTGCCAGCAGTCTTAATGAAAAACTGTTTTTT.

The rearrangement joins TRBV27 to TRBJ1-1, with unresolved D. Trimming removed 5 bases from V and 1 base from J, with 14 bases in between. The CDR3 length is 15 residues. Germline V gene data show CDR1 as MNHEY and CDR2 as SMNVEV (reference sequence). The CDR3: CASSTQEDPNTEAFF. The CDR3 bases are TGTGCCAGCAGTACCCAAGAGGACCCGAACACTGAAGCTTTCTTT.